Only one count was recorded for the clone carrying this T cell receptor (beta chain). It is likely a read error, because the conserved phenylalanine at the end of the CDR3 is missing. The source of the sample is a study of tumor-infiltrating lymphocytes in primary liver carcinoma. cDNA specific to TCR beta was made from about 550 ng of total RNA, with a constant-region primer employed for priming. It was through three nested multiplex PCR rounds of slightly modified ARM-PCR that TCR beta libraries arose. Use of TRBV1-TRBV30 forward primers with a C-beta reverse primer characterized the first two PCR rounds, which lasted about 11 cycles each. MiXCR, run by TCRdb on the multiplex PCR reads, gives a single entry per CDR3 protein. The data hold 40,000 to 45,000 distinct CDR3 sequences, with about 73% observed a single time. This CDR3 is 15 amino acids long. The germline gives CDR1 SGHAT, CDR2 FQDESV (reference sequence).

RNA and DNA were co-extracted from approximately 20-30 mg of unsorted bulk tissue. This chain joins TRBV11-1 and TRBJ2-3; D is possibly TRBD2 (5 bases). This TCR derives from a man between 40 and 49 years old with primary liver carcinoma and hepatitis B virus infection. Sequences were obtained from liver tumor tissue from sampling region 2. As for subset: tumor region T2, inferior pole. CDR3 sequence reads: CASSMPRESIDTQYL. The DNA for the CDR3 is TGTGCCAGCAGTATGCCGAGGGAGAGCATAGATACGCAGTATTTG.